This T cell receptor (beta chain) was sequenced during a study of Ad26.COV2.S vaccination and SARS-CoV-2 variants. General study results and limits: Researchers reported similar non-spike TCR breadth in vaccine and placebo recipients.

As regards this clone: Its antigen is unknown.

After removal of 1 base from V and 5 bases from J, the junction contained 5 bases not matched to a gene. The CDR3 has 15 amino acids. The germline V gene has CDR1 SGHRS and CDR2 YFSETQ. The repertoire was sequenced with immunoSEQ multiplex PCR; TCRdb's copy has only in-frame clones and lacks some. Counted here are about 97,000 clones, about three quarters occurring once; the ten biggest clones make up roughly 17%. This chain joins TRBV5-1 and TRBJ2-3; 9 bases are a match to TRBD1. This sequence originates from a human donor who had recovered from COVID-19. The sequences come from peripheral blood, collected after recovery from COVID-19. The DNA for the CDR3 is TGCGCCAGCAGCTTGACAGGGGGCCTGGGAGATACGCAGTATTTT. This translates into CASSLTGGLGDTQYF.